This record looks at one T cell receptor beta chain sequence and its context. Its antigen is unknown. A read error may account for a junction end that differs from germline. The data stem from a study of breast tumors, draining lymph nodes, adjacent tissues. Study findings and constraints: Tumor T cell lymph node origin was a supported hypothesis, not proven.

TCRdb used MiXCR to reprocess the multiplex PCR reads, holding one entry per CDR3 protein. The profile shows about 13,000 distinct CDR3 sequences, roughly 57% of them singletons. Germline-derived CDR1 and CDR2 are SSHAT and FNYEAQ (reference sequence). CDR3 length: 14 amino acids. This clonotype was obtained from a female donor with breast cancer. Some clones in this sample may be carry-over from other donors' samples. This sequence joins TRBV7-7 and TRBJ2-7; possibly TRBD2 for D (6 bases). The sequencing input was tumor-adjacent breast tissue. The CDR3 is CASSPSGGSYEQYF. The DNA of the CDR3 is TGTGCTAGCAGCCCCAGTGGGGGGTCCTACGAGCAGTATTTC.